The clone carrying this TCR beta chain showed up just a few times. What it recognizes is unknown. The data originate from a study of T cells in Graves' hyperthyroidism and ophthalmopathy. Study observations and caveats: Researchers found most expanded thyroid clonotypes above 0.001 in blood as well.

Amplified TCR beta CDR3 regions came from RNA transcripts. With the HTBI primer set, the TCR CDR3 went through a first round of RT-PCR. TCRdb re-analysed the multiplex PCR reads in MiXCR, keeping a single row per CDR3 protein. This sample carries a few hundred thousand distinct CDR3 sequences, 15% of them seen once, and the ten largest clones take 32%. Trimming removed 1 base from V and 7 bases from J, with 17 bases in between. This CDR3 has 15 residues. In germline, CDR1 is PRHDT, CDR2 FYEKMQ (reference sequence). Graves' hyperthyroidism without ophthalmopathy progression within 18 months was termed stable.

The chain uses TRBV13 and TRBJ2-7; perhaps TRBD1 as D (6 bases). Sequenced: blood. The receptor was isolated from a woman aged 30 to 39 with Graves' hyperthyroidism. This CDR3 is CASSLAGTRFREQYF. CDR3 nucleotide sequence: TGTGCCAGCAGCTTAGCAGGGACACGGTTTAGGGAGCAGTACTTC.